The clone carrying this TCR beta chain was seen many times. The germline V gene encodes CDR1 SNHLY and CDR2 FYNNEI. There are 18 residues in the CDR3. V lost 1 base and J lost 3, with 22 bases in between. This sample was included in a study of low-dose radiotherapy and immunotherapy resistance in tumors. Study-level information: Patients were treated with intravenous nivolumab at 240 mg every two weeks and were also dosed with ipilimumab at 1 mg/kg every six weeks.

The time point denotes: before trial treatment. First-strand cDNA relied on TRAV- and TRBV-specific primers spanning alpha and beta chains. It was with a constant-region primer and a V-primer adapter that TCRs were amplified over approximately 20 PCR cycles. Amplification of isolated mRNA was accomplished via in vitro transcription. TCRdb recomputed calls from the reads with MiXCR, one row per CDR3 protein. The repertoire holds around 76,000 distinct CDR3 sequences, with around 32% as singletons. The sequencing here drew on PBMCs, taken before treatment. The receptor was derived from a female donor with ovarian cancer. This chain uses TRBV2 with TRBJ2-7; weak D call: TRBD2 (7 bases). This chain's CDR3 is CASSEVGGGRGGRYEQYF. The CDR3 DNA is TGTGCCAGCAGTGAAGTAGGAGGGGGTAGGGGGGGTCGCTACGAGCAGTACTTC.